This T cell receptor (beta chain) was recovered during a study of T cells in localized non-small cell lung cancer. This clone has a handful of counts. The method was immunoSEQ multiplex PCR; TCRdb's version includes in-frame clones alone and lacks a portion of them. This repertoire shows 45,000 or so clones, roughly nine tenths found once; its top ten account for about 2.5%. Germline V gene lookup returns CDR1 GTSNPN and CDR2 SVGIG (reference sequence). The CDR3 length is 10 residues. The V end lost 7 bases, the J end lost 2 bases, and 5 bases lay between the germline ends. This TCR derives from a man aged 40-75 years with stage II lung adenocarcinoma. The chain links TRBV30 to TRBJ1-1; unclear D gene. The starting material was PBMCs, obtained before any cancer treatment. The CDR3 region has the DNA TGTGCCTCAGGAAACACTGAAGCTTTCTTT. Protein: CASGNTEAFF.